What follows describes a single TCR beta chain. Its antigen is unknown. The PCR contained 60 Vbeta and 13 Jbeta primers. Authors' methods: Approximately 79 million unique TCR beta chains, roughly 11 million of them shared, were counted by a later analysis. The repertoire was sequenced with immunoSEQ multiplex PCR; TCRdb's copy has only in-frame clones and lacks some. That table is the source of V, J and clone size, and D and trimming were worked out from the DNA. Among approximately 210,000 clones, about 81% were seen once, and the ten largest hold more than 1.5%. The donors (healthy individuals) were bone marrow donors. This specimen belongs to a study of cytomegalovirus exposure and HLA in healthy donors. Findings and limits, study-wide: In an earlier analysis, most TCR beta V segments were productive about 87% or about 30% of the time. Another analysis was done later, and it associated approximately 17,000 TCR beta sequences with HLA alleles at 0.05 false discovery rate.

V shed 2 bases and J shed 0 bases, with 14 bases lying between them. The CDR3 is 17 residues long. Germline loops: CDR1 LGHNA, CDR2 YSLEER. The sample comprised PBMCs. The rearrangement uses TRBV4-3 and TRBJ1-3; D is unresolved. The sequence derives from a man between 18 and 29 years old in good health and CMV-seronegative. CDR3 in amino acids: CASSQNPSGFSGNTIYF. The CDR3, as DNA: TGCGCCAGCAGCCAAAACCCATCGGGGTTCTCTGGAAACACCATATATTTT.